A selection of T cell receptor beta chains follows, all from one sample in a study of T cell repertoires in cytomegalovirus infection. TCRdb reprocessed the reads via MiXCR and lists one record per CDR3 protein. The sample shows about 230,000 distinct CDR3 sequences, over 20% of them seen only once. Source material: CD8+ T cells from PBMCs. These receptors originate from a human donor in good health (CMV status not recorded). Some clones in this sample may be carry-over from other donors' samples. Both conserved end residues are part of each CDR3. Fields, in order: V gene, J gene, D gene, clone size, CDR3 protein, CDR3 DNA. A D gene is named only where the DNA matches it firmly. Clone size is given for some rows only: seen once, a few or many times, or a class if the clone is expanded.

TRBV2	TRBJ1-5	NA	few	CASSEALAGRNQPQHF	TGTGCCAGCAGTGAAGCGCTTGCAGGGCGCAATCAGCCCCAGCATTTT
TRBV10-3	TRBJ2-1	TRBD2	few	CAINEGRGDNEQFF	TGTGCCATCAACGAGGGCCGGGGGGACAATGAGCAGTTCTTC
TRBV12-3/TRBV12-4	TRBJ1-2	TRBD1	NA	CASSLGQGAYYGYTF	TGTGCCAGCAGTTTGGGACAGGGGGCATACTATGGCTACACCTTC
TRBV2	TRBJ2-1	NA	few	CASSLFQNDYNEQFF	TGTGCCAGCAGTCTATTCCAGAACGACTACAATGAGCAGTTCTTC
TRBV10-3	TRBJ1-4	TRBD1	few	CAISGDSYNEKLFF	TGTGCCATCAGTGGGGACAGTTATAATGAAAAACTGTTTTTT
TRBV10-3	TRBJ1-2	NA	few	CAIPGPSSPYVYGYTF	TGTGCCATCCCCGGGCCCTCTTCTCCGTACGTCTATGGCTACACCTTC
TRBV5-4	TRBJ2-5	NA	few	CASSAIDIEETQYF	TGTGCCAGCAGCGCTATCGACATAGAAGAGACCCAGTACTTC
TRBV25-1	TRBJ1-2	NA	NA	CASSADGGSANYGYTF	TGTGCCAGCAGTGCGGATGGTGGCAGCGCTAACTATGGCTACACCTTC
TRBV7-9	TRBJ2-5	TRBD1	few	CASSSGQGEETQYF	TGTGCCAGCAGCAGCGGACAGGGGGAAGAGACCCAGTACTTC
TRBV6-5	TRBJ2-3	TRBD2	NA	CASSSNSGLAGETDTQYF	TGTGCCAGCAGCTCTAACTCGGGACTAGCGGGGGAAACAGATACGCAGTATTTT
TRBV27	TRBJ1-2	NA	NA	CASSSGGQWGYTF	TGTGCCAGCAGCTCCGGCGGACAATGGGGCTACACCTTC
TRBV11-2	TRBJ2-3	NA	few	CASSLTDGADTQYF	TGTGCCAGCAGCTTAACCGACGGGGCAGATACGCAGTATTTT
TRBV6-2/TRBV6-3	TRBJ2-5	TRBD1	many	CASSDLQGAGETQYF	TGTGCCAGCAGTGACTTACAGGGGGCCGGGGAGACCCAGTACTTC
TRBV2	TRBJ2-3	NA	few	CASSEAKADTQYF	TGTGCCAGCAGTGAAGCGAAAGCAGATACGCAGTATTTT
TRBV27	TRBJ2-2	TRBD1	NA	CASSSGQGNTGELFF	TGTGCCAGCAGTTCGGGACAGGGGAACACCGGGGAGCTGTTTTTT
TRBV28	TRBJ2-7	NA	NA	CASSTGFGAYEQYF	TGTGCCAGCAGTACCGGGTTCGGGGCTTACGAGCAGTACTTC
TRBV5-6	TRBJ1-2	NA	few	CASSTGQFYGYTF	TGTGCCAGCAGCACCGGACAGTTCTATGGCTACACCTTC
TRBV6-5	TRBJ2-7	TRBD2	NA	CASSYSAGGIYEQYF	TGTGCCAGCAGTTACTCAGCGGGGGGTATCTACGAGCAGTACTTC
TRBV20-1	TRBJ2-1	NA	NA	CSASRASYNEQFF	TGCAGTGCTAGCAGGGCGTCCTACAATGAGCAGTTCTTC
TRBV19	TRBJ1-2	NA	NA	CASSSTHVGYTF	TGTGCCAGTAGTAGCACTCACGTCGGCTACACCTTC
TRBV5-1	TRBJ2-1	NA	NA	CASSPADGGDEQFF	TGCGCCAGCAGCCCTGCGGACGGAGGGGATGAGCAGTTCTTC
TRBV20-1	TRBJ2-1	TRBD2	NA	CSARDLASGVTNEQFF	TGCAGTGCTAGAGATCTGGCTAGCGGGGTCACCAATGAGCAGTTCTTC
TRBV6-6	TRBJ2-1	NA	few	CASDPGNNEQFF	TGTGCCAGCGATCCGGGGAACAATGAGCAGTTCTTC
TRBV7-9	TRBJ2-1	NA	many	CASSNDPGVHEQFF	TGTGCCAGCAGTAACGACCCGGGAGTTCATGAGCAGTTCTTC
TRBV7-8	TRBJ2-3	TRBD2	NA	CASSLTSHSRTDTQYF	TGTGCCAGCAGCCTGACTAGCCACTCGCGCACAGATACGCAGTATTTT
TRBV12-3/TRBV12-4	TRBJ2-7	NA	NA	CASSWTSWEQYF	TGTGCCAGCAGTTGGACTTCCTGGGAGCAGTACTTC
TRBV5-4	TRBJ2-5	NA	NA	CASSPDLIETQYF	TGTGCCAGCAGCCCCGATCTTATAGAGACCCAGTACTTC
TRBV10-3	TRBJ1-1	NA	once	CAISELSGMNTEAFF	TGTGCCATCAGTGAGCTATCCGGGATGAACACTGAAGCTTTCTTT
TRBV7-2	TRBJ1-1	NA	many	CASSPPDLGTEAFF	TGTGCCAGCAGCCCCCCCGACTTGGGCACTGAAGCTTTCTTT
TRBV6-2/TRBV6-3	TRBJ1-5	NA	NA	CASRKLTGADIQPQHF	TGTGCCAGCAGGAAACTCACGGGGGCCGACATTCAGCCCCAGCATTTT
TRBV13	TRBJ2-7	TRBD1	few	CASSLGGQIYEQYF	TGTGCCAGCAGCTTAGGGGGACAGATCTACGAGCAGTACTTC
TRBV5-6	TRBJ1-5	NA	few	CASSLGSGAYSNQPQHF	TGTGCCAGCAGCTTGGGATCAGGGGCCTATAGCAATCAGCCCCAGCATTTT
TRBV28	TRBJ1-5	NA	many	CASSLRGDGNQPQHF	TGTGCCAGCAGCTTGAGGGGGGATGGCAATCAGCCCCAGCATTTT
TRBV4-2	TRBJ2-3	NA	few	CASGREIPDTQYF	TGTGCCAGCGGCAGGGAAATTCCAGATACGCAGTATTTT
TRBV2	TRBJ2-5	NA	NA	CATLDQKETQYF	TGTGCCACCCTAGACCAGAAAGAGACCCAGTACTTC
TRBV7-3	TRBJ2-1	TRBD1	many	CASSLGTGGDEQFF	TGTGCCAGCAGCCTTGGGACAGGGGGCGATGAGCAGTTCTTC
TRBV20-1	TRBJ2-5	NA	NA	CSARDQTGGLKETQYF	TGCAGTGCTAGAGATCAGACAGGCGGTTTAAAAGAGACCCAGTACTTC
TRBV4-1	TRBJ2-1	TRBD2	few	CASSVPGLAGNEQFF	TGCGCCAGCAGCGTACCGGGACTAGCGGGGAATGAGCAGTTCTTC
TRBV7-1	TRBJ1-5	TRBD1	NA	CASSSLWDSNQPQHF	TGTGCCAGCAGCTCCCTCTGGGACAGTAATCAGCCCCAGCATTTT
TRBV7-9	TRBJ2-5	TRBD2	many	CASSLPRGLAEETQYF	TGTGCCAGCAGCTTACCCCGGGGACTAGCGGAAGAGACCCAGTACTTC